This T cell receptor (beta chain) was sequenced during a study of T cell responses to AZD1222 COVID-19 vaccine. This clone came up once. Its antigen is unidentified. Overall study results and limits: Donor demographics were predominantly white British with a female majority; clonal diversity may be underestimated. Vaccination with two AZD1222 doses was followed by a rise in Spike-specific TCR breadth and depth. Researchers report vaccine-associated CD4 TCRs spanning spike, with dominance at 160-218 and 743-854.

The data were produced by immunoSEQ multiplex PCR, yet TCRdb's version contains in-frame clones alone and is incomplete. This table holds 120,000 or so clones, less than 95% found once. This material consisted of peripheral blood, taken 28 days after the second AZD1222 dose. The receptor was isolated from an adult who received the AZD1222 COVID-19 vaccine.

The CDR3 reads CASSPTPSGRGKTQYF. CDR3 bases: TGTGCCAGCAGCCCAACGCCTAGCGGGAGGGGAAAGACCCAGTACTTC. The chain uses TRBV3-1 (or the pseudogene TRBV3-2) and TRBJ2-5, with 12 bases identical to TRBD2. Germline CDR1 reads LGHDT; CDR2 reads YNNKEL (reference sequence). With 4 bases clipped from V and 6 bases from J, the junction kept 9 bases outside the gene matches. The CDR3 is 16 residues long.